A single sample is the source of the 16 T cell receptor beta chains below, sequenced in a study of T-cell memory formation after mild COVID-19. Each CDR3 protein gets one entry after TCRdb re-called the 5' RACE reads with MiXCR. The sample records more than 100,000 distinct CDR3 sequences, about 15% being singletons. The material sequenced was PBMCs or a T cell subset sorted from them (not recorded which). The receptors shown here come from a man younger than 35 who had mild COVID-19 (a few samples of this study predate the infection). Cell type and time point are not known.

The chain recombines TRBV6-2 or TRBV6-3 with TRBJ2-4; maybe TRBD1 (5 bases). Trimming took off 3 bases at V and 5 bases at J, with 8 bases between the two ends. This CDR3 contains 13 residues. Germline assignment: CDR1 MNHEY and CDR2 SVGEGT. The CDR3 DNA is TGTGCCAGCAGTTATAACAGGCAAAACATTCAGTACTTC. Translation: CASSYNRQNIQYF.

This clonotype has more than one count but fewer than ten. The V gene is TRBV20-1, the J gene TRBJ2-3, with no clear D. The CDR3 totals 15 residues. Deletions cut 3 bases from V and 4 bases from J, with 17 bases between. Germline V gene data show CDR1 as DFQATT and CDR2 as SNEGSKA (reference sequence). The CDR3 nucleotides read TGCAGTGCTAGGTCCAGCGCGGCCGGGTCAGATACGCAGTATTTT. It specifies CSARSSAAGSDTQYF.

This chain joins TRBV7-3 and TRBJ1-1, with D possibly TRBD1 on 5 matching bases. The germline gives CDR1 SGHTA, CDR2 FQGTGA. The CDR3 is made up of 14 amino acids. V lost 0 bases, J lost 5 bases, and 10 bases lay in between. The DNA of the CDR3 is TGTGCCAGCAGCTTAACAGGGGAGGTGACTGAAGCTTTCTTT. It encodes CASSLTGEVTEAFF.

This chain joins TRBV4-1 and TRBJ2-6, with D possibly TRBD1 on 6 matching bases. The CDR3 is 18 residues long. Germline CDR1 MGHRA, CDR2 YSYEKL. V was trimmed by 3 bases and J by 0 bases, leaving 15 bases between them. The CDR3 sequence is CASSQNRVFGSGANVLTF. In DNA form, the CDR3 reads TGCGCCAGCAGCCAGAACAGGGTTTTCGGCTCTGGGGCCAACGTCCTGACTTTC.

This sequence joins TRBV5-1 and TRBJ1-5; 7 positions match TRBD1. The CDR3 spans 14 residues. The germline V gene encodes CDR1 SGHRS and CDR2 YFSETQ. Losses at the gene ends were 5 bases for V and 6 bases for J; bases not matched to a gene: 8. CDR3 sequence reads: CASRTDREAQPQHF. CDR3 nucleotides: TGCGCCAGCAGAACCGACAGGGAGGCTCAGCCCCAGCATTTT.

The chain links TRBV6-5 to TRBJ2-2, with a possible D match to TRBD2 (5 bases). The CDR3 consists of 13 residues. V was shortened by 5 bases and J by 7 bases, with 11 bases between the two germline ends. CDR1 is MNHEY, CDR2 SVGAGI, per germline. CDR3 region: CASSPGLHGELFF. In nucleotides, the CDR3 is TGTGCCAGCAGTCCCGGACTTCACGGGGAGCTGTTTTTT.

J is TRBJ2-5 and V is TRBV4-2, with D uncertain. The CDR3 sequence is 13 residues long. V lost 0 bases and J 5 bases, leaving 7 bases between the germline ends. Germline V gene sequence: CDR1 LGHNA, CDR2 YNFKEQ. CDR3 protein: CASSQERKETQYF. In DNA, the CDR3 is TGTGCCAGCAGCCAAGAACGTAAGGAGACCCAGTACTTC.

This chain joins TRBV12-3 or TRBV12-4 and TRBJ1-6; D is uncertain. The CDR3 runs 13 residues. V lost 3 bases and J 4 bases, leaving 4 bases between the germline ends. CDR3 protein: CASSFEYNSPLHF. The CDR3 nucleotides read TGTGCCAGCAGTTTCGAGTATAATTCACCCCTCCACTTT.

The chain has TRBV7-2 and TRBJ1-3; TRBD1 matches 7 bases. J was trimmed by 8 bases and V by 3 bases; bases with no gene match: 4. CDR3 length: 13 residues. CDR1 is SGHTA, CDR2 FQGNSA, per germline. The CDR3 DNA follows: TGTGCCAGCAGCTTGGGACAGCGGGACACCATATATTTT. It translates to CASSLGQRDTIYF.

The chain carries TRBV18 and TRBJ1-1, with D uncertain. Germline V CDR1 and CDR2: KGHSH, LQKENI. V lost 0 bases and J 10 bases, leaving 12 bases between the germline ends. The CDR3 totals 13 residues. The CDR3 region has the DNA TGTGCCAGCTCACCACCTAGGAAGGAGTCAGCTTTCTTT. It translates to CASSPPRKESAFF.

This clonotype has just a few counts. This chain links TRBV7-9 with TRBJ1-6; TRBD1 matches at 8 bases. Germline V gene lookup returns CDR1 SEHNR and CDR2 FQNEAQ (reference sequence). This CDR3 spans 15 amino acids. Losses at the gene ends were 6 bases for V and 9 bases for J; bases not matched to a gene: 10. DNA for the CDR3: TGTGCCAGCAGACTTTCAGGGGGCAACGGTTCACCCCTCCACTTT. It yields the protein CASRLSGGNGSPLHF. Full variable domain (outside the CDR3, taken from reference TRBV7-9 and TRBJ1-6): DTGVSQNPRHKITKRGQNVTFRCDPISEHNRLYWYRQTLGQGPEFLTYFQNEAQLEKSRLLSDRFSAERPKGSFSTLEIQRTEQGDSAMYLCASRLSGGNGSPLHFGNGTRLTVT.

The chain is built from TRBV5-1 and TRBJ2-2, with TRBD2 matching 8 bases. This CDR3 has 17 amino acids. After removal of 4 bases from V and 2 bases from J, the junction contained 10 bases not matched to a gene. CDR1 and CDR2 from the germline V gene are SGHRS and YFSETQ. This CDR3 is CASSGGGGGLNTGELFF. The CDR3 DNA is TGCGCCAGCAGCGGAGGAGGCGGGGGGCTCAACACCGGGGAGCTGTTTTTT.

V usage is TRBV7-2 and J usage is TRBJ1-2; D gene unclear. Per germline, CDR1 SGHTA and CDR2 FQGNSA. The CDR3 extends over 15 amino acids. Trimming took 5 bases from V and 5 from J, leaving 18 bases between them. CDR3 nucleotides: TGTGCCAGCAGCGCGTCGGCCCGGGTGGGGTATGGCTACACCTTC. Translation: CASSASARVGYGYTF.

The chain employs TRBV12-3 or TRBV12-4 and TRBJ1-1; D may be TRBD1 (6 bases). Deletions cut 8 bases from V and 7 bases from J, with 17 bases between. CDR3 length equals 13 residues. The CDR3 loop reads CASQTGRIGEAFF. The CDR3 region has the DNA TGTGCCAGCCAAACAGGGAGGATAGGTGAAGCTTTCTTT.

The CDR3 nucleotides are TGTGCCAGCAGCTACGACAGCTACGAGCAGTACGTC. It is translated as CASSYDSYEQYV. This chain uses TRBV5-8 with TRBJ2-7, with D possibly TRBD1 on 5 matching bases. The germline gives CDR1 SGHTS, CDR2 YDEGEE. This CDR3 has 12 amino acids. V lost 3 bases, J lost 3 bases, and 7 bases lay in between.

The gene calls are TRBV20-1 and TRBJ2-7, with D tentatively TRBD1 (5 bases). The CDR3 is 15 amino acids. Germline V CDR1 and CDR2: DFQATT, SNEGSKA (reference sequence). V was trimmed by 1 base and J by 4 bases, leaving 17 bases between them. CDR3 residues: CSARVPGYQVYEQYF. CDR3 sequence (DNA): TGCAGTGCTAGAGTTCCAGGGTATCAGGTGTACGAGCAGTACTTC.